These 28 T cell receptor beta chains originate from one sample sequenced in a study of T cells after yellow fever vaccination. TCRdb passed the 5' RACE reads through MiXCR, listing each CDR3 protein once. This sample has over 110,000 distinct CDR3 sequences; roughly 8% occur once, and the top ten carry under 0.85%. The material was CD4+ T cells sorted from PBMCs, obtained 5 days after the yellow fever booster vaccination. These receptors were taken from a man younger than 45 who received the YFV17D yellow fever vaccine.

This clonotype was counted many times. The chain has TRBV3-1 and TRBJ2-2; D is perhaps TRBD1 (6 bases). The germline V and J ends were trimmed by 4 bases and 6 bases, with 15 bases remaining between them. Germline assignment: CDR1 LGHDT and CDR2 YNNKEL (reference sequence). This CDR3 contains 15 residues. The CDR3 bases are TGTGCCAGCAGCCCCAAAAGGACAGAGGCCGGGGAGCTGTTTTTT. Encoded protein: CASSPKRTEAGELFF.

This clonotype was observed at least ten times. The gene calls are TRBV12-3 or TRBV12-4 and TRBJ2-1, with TRBD1 as a possible D gene (6 bases). This CDR3 spans 15 amino acids. The V end lost 3 bases, the J end lost 0 bases, and 9 bases lay between the germline ends. The CDR3 region is CASSLGHGSYNEQFF. CDR3 nucleotides: TGTGCCAGCAGTTTGGGACATGGCTCCTACAATGAGCAGTTCTTC.

This clonotype has a count of ten or more. The chain has TRBV10-3 and TRBJ2-4; 9 nucleotides line up with TRBD2. Unmatched junction bases numbered 4, after V lost 0 bases and J lost 1 base. The germline V gene encodes CDR1 ENHRY and CDR2 SYGVKD. This CDR3 is built from 17 residues. CDR3 in DNA: TGTGCCATCAGTGAGTCCCCGCTAGCGGGGGCCAAAAACATTCAGTACTTC. Translating it yields CAISESPLAGAKNIQYF.

The table lists this clonotype with many counts. The V and J genes are TRBV6-2 or TRBV6-3 and TRBJ2-1; D is possibly TRBD2 (5 bases). V was shortened by 2 bases and J by 5 bases, with 22 bases between the two germline ends. Germline lookup yields CDR1 MNHEY and CDR2 SVGEGT. This CDR3 is built from 18 residues. The CDR3 sequence is CASSYSESVVGEDNEQFF. DNA of the CDR3: TGTGCCAGCAGTTACAGTGAGAGTGTGGTCGGGGAAGACAATGAGCAGTTCTTC.

V is TRBV7-2 and J is TRBJ2-7; D remains ambiguous. The CDR3 spans 13 residues. From germline, CDR1 is SGHTA and CDR2 FQGNSA. The V and J ends lost 1 base and 3 bases respectively, with 7 bases between them. The CDR3 bases are TGTGCCAGCAGCTTAGTGCTGCACTACGAGCAGTACTTC. It encodes CASSLVLHYEQYF.

The table lists this clonotype with many counts. V gene TRBV3-1 combines with J gene TRBJ2-1; 7 bases are shared with TRBD2. The CDR3 is 18 amino acids. Per the germline V gene, CDR1 is LGHDT and CDR2 is YNNKEL (reference sequence). V trimming: 0 bases; J trimming: 6 bases; junction bases outside the gene matches: 14. CDR3 sequence (DNA): TGTGCCAGCAGCCAAGAAACTAGTAGGGCTAGCGGACGCAATGAGCAGTTCTTC. Its translation is CASSQETSRASGRNEQFF.

This clonotype was observed many times. The V and J genes are TRBV6-2 or TRBV6-3 and TRBJ2-5; 7 positions match TRBD1. Germline trimming cut 2 bases from V and 5 bases from J; bases unmatched to any gene: 11. There are 16 residues in the CDR3. Germline V gene data show CDR1 as MNHEY and CDR2 as SVGEGT. CDR3 sequence (DNA): TGTGCCAGCAGTTACGGCACGACAGGGATAAGCGAGACCCAGTACTTC. Protein: CASSYGTTGISETQYF.

There are many counts of this clonotype. This chain uses TRBV7-3 with TRBJ2-7; either TRBD1 or TRBD2 may fit D (5 bases each). Germline V gene lookup returns CDR1 SGHTA and CDR2 FQGTGA. This CDR3 has 14 amino acids. The germline V and J ends were trimmed by 5 bases and 3 bases, with 14 bases remaining between them. This chain's CDR3 is CASSPGPNNYEQYF. CDR3 sequence (DNA): TGTGCCAGCAGCCCGGGACCTAACAACTACGAGCAGTACTTC.

V is TRBV9 and J is TRBJ1-2; D is unresolved. Per germline, CDR1 SGDLS and CDR2 YYNGEE. The CDR3 covers 15 residues. The V end was cut by 0 bases, the J end by 4 bases, with 13 bases between. The CDR3 DNA reads TGTGCCAGCAGCGTAGAGAGCTCCACCATCTATGGCTACACCTTC. Residues: CASSVESSTIYGYTF.

This clonotype occurred many times. The gene calls are TRBV12-3 or TRBV12-4 and TRBJ1-1; the match to TRBD1 covers 8 bases. CDR3 length: 14 residues. Germline trimming cut 5 bases from V and 4 bases from J; bases unmatched to any gene: 6. In nucleotides, the CDR3 is TGTGCCAGCAGTCGATCGACAGGGGCCACTGAAGCTTTCTTT. Amino acid sequence: CASSRSTGATEAFF.

Concerning this clonotype itself: A junction boundary mismatches the germline segment, possibly from a read error. The V and J genes are TRBV7-7 and TRBJ2-5, with a possible D match to TRBD2 (6 bases). CDR1 SSHAT and CDR2 FNYEAQ come from the germline V gene (reference sequence). This CDR3 is built from 15 residues. The CDR3 region has the DNA TGTGCTAGCAGCTCGACGACTAGGGTACAAGAGACCCAGTACTTC. Its translation is CASSSTTRVQETQYF.

V and J are TRBV7-9 and TRBJ2-7; D perhaps matches TRBD2 (5 bases). V was shortened by 5 bases and J by 2 bases, with 13 bases between the two germline ends. This CDR3 is built from 14 residues. Per germline, CDR1 SEHNR and CDR2 FQNEAQ (reference sequence). The DNA for the CDR3 is TGTGCCAGCAGCGGGAGTTATCCACCCTACGAGCAGTACTTC. Its protein is CASSGSYPPYEQYF.

This clonotype has just a few counts. For the CDR3, the DNA is TGTGCCACCAGCAGACGGTCCGGGACTGCTTTGGAGGAGCAGTTCTTC. Translating it yields CATSRRSGTALEEQFF. The V gene is TRBV15, the J gene TRBJ2-1; weak D call: TRBD2 (6 bases). Germline V gene data show CDR1 as LNHNV and CDR2 as YYDKDF (reference sequence). Trimming removed 2 bases at V and 10 bases at J, with 21 bases between. The CDR3 sequence is 16 residues long.

This clonotype occurred many times. This sequence joins TRBV7-9 and TRBJ2-1; D ambiguous. Trimming removed 6 bases at V and 0 bases at J, with 9 bases between. The germline V gene has CDR1 SEHNR and CDR2 FQNEAQ (reference sequence). The CDR3 is 14 amino acids. CDR3 bases: TGTGCCAGCAGTGACTTGGGCTCCTACAATGAGCAGTTCTTC. Its translation is CASSDLGSYNEQFF.

Ten or more counts support this clonotype. The chain uses TRBV7-2 and TRBJ1-3, with D maybe TRBD1 (6 bases). The CDR3 has 13 amino acids. Germline V lookup: CDR1 SGHTA, CDR2 FQGNSA. The V and J ends lost 1 base and 8 bases respectively, with 9 bases between them. CDR3 DNA: TGTGCCAGCAGCTTAGTCAGGGGTGACACCATATATTTT. Protein sequence: CASSLVRGDTIYF.

This clonotype appeared a few times. V and J are TRBV4-3 and TRBJ1-1; D is uncertain. The V and J ends lost 0 bases and 7 bases respectively, with 9 bases between them. Germline CDR1 is LGHNA and CDR2 is YSLEER. The CDR3 consists of 13 residues. The CDR3 bases are TGCGCCAGCAGCCAAGAGGCAGATTATGAAGCTTTCTTT. This sequence encodes CASSQEADYEAFF.

To note about this clonotype: The junction departs from the called germline gene at one end, perhaps through a read error. The chain joins TRBV29-1 to TRBJ2-7; no reliable D call. This CDR3 contains 14 residues. In germline, CDR1 is SQVTM, CDR2 ANQGSEA. In DNA form, the CDR3 reads TGCAGCGTTGAAGAAAATCTCCCCCCCTACAAGCAGTACTTC. Its translation: CSVEENLPPYKQYF.

The sample holds many counts of this clonotype. The chain couples TRBV3-1 to TRBJ1-1, with a possible D match to TRBD1 (5 bases). V was cut by 0 bases and J by 10 bases, with 15 bases left in between. CDR1 LGHDT and CDR2 YNNKEL come from the germline V gene (reference sequence). The CDR3 runs to 14 residues. For the CDR3, the DNA is TGTGCCAGCAGCCAAGAGACCCGATTGGGGGGAGCTTTCTTT. Translation gives CASSQETRLGGAFF.

This clonotype showed up many times. This rearrangement joins TRBV20-1 to TRBJ1-1; tentative D call: TRBD1 (5 bases). V lost 2 bases to trimming and J lost 0 bases, with 7 bases between them. From germline, CDR1 is DFQATT and CDR2 SNEGSKA (reference sequence). The CDR3 has 13 amino acids. CDR3 protein: CSARWTMNTEAFF. The DNA for the CDR3 is TGCAGTGCTAGATGGACAATGAACACTGAAGCTTTCTTT.

This clonotype occurred many times. The chain joins TRBV5-6 to TRBJ2-6; D unclear. The V gene's germline CDR1 is SGHDT and CDR2 YYEEEE. The CDR3 runs 17 residues. Deletions cut 0 bases from V and 4 bases from J, with 14 bases between. DNA for the CDR3: TGTGCCAGCAGCTTGGGTCAGAGGAATTGGGGGGCCAACGTCCTGACTTTC. Amino acid sequence: CASSLGQRNWGANVLTF.

This clonotype was found many times. The chain uses TRBV15 and TRBJ1-1; D unresolved. Germline V lookup: CDR1 LNHNV, CDR2 YYDKDF (reference sequence). CDR3 length equals 14 residues. V was cut by 1 base and J by 0 bases, with 6 bases left in between. The CDR3 loop is CATSRAGMNTEAFF. The CDR3 coding sequence is TGTGCCACCAGCAGAGCCGGAATGAACACTGAAGCTTTCTTT.

This clonotype was picked up many times. The rearrangement joins TRBV7-2 to TRBJ2-3; TRBD1 agrees at 9 bases. The CDR3 sequence is 15 residues long. From germline, CDR1 is SGHTA and CDR2 FQGNSA. The ends lost 6 bases at V and 2 bases at J; junction bases unmatched: 6. The CDR3 loop reads CASRRDRVVTDTQYF. CDR3 nucleotide sequence: TGTGCCAGCAGACGGGACAGGGTGGTCACAGATACGCAGTATTTT.

This clonotype was seen repeatedly, ten times or more. The chain couples TRBV5-1 to TRBJ2-7, with TRBD2 identical over 7 bases. The V and J ends lost 4 bases and 0 bases, in that order; junction bases with no gene match: 4. The germline V gene encodes CDR1 SGHRS and CDR2 YFSETQ. This CDR3 has 14 amino acids. The CDR3 coding sequence is TGCGCCAGCAGCCCTCTAGCGGCCTCCTACGAGCAGTACTTC. Amino acids: CASSPLAASYEQYF.

With respect to this clonotype: One base away lies a much larger clone, so this may be a sequencing read error. The rearrangement uses TRBV11-2 and TRBJ2-1, with 9 bases fitting TRBD2. J lost 0 bases, V lost 4 bases, and 10 bases had no gene match. CDR3 length: 18 residues. Germline V gene data show CDR1 as SGHAT and CDR2 as FQNNGV. The CDR3 here is CASSSGTSRSSSYNEQFF. In nucleotides, the CDR3 is TGTGCCAGCAGCTCCGGGACTAGCAGGTCCAGCTCCTACAATGAGCAGTTCTTC.

V gene TRBV18 combines with J gene TRBJ1-2, with 11 bases identical to TRBD1. Germline values: CDR1 KGHSH, CDR2 LQKENI. J gave up 2 bases and V 3 bases, and 2 bases lay outside the gene matches. The CDR3 is 15 residues long. The CDR3 nucleotides read TGTGCCAGCTCACCGGGACAGGGGGGAAACTATGGCTACACCTTC. It is translated as CASSPGQGGNYGYTF.

This clonotype was seen at least ten times. The chain combines TRBV5-1 with TRBJ1-2, with D perhaps TRBD1 (5 bases). Germline assignment: CDR1 SGHRS and CDR2 YFSETQ. The V end lost 6 bases, the J end lost 2 bases, and 14 bases lay between the germline ends. The CDR3 extends over 14 amino acids. The CDR3 sequence is CASMGQPTNYGYTF. Here the CDR3 DNA reads TGCGCCAGCATGGGGCAGCCTACCAACTATGGCTACACCTTC.

This clonotype appeared many times. This chain uses TRBV30 with TRBJ2-7, with D unresolved. There are 13 residues in the CDR3. Germline CDR1 is GTSNPN and CDR2 is SVGIG (reference sequence). V lost 2 bases and J 0 bases, leaving 8 bases between the germline ends. The CDR3 nucleotides read TGTGCCTGGAGTACCCGGGTCTCCTACGAGCAGTACTTC. This gives the protein CAWSTRVSYEQYF.

This clonotype was observed at least ten times. The J gene is TRBJ2-6, the V gene TRBV12-3 or TRBV12-4; D is uncertain. The germline V and J ends were trimmed by 6 bases and 8 bases, with 14 bases remaining between them. The CDR3 is 14 amino acids. CDR3 protein: CASRPNGVTNVLTF. The CDR3 DNA is TGTGCCAGCAGGCCCAACGGTGTAACCAACGTCCTGACTTTC.